Shown below are 26 T cell receptor beta chains from a single sample sequenced in a study of response to subunit inactivated influenza vaccine (dated by TCRdb to 2016 to 2018). Library generation was performed with RT-PCR. The reads were generated on an Illumina HiSeq 2500. TCRdb reran the public reads through fastp at Q25 and MiXCR, keeping productive beta chains. One record per CDR3 amino acid sequence lists the most common genes and DNA. In all, the sample holds 450,000 to 550,000 distinct CDR3 sequences, and less than 30% of those were seen once. The leading ten clones occupy under 2.5% of the sample. Sequencing used CD4+ T cells sorted from PBMCs, obtained less than 6 days after vaccination. These receptors were taken from a man over 45 who received an inactivated influenza vaccine. Donor details come from another sample of the same person, matched by shared clones.

As DNA, the CDR3 is TGTGCCAGCAGTGCGGGACCCCTCAATGAGCAGTTCTTC. Translated: CASSAGPLNEQFF. J is TRBJ2-1 and V is TRBV6-4; D might be TRBD1 or TRBD2, each matching 5 bases. CDR1 and CDR2 (germline): MRHNA, SNTAGT. CDR3 length: 13 residues. V lost 4 bases and J 6 bases, leaving 10 bases between the germline ends.

The chain is built from TRBV5-5 and TRBJ2-7; TRBD2 aligns across 9 bases. The CDR3 length is 14 residues. Germline CDR1 is SGHKS and CDR2 is YYEKEE (reference sequence). Trimming at V came to 4 bases and at J to 6 bases, leaving 8 bases not matched to a gene. CDR3 sequence (DNA): TGTGCCAGCAGCCCCGGGACTAGCTTCAGCGAGCAGTACTTC. Translation: CASSPGTSFSEQYF. The variable domain in full, completed from reference TRBV5-5 and TRBJ2-7, reads DAGVTQSPTHLIKTRGQQVTLRCSPISGHKSVSWYQQVLGQGPQFIFQYYEKEERGRGNFPDRFSARQFPNYSSELNVNALLLGDSALYLCASSPGTSFSEQYFGPGTRLTVT.

The J gene is TRBJ2-5, the V gene TRBV27; TRBD1 aligns across 7 bases. The V gene end was trimmed by 5 bases and the J gene end by 2 bases; junction bases not matched to a gene: 14. In germline, CDR1 is MNHEY, CDR2 SMNVEV (reference sequence). The CDR3 sequence is 17 residues long. In DNA, the CDR3 is TGTGCCAGCAGTGCCTACCGACAGGGAATCGTTCAAGAGACCCAGTACTTC. Residues: CASSAYRQGIVQETQYF.

CDR3 loop: CSPRGDLSYEQYF. The DNA of the CDR3 is TGCAGTCCCAGAGGGGACCTCTCCTACGAGCAGTACTTC. The V gene is TRBV20-1, the J gene TRBJ2-7; D assignment may be TRBD1 or TRBD2 (5 bases each). V was cut by 8 bases and J by 0 bases, with 14 bases left in between. This CDR3 contains 13 residues. CDR1 DFQATT and CDR2 SNEGSKA come from the germline V gene (reference sequence).

The gene calls are TRBV20-1 and TRBJ2-1; 7 bases match TRBD2. The CDR3 spans 15 residues. With V trimmed by 6 bases and J by 5 bases, 13 bases remained unmatched. CDR1 is DFQATT and CDR2 is SNEGSKA in the germline V gene (reference sequence). CDR3 in DNA: TGCAGTGCGACAAGCCCTAGCGGAGTCCACAATGAGCAGTTCTTC. Amino acids: CSATSPSGVHNEQFF.

This clonotype was seen a few times. The chain links TRBV20-1 to TRBJ2-1, with D possibly matching TRBD1 (5 bases). Trimming removed 2 bases from V and 5 bases from J, with 13 bases in between. This CDR3 contains 14 residues. Germline CDR1 reads DFQATT; CDR2 reads SNEGSKA (reference sequence). The CDR3 sequence is CSARRKQVHNEQFF. CDR3 sequence (DNA): TGCAGTGCTAGACGGAAACAGGTCCACAATGAGCAGTTCTTC.

The chain is built from TRBV20-1 and TRBJ1-2; D gene ambiguous. This CDR3 spans 14 amino acids. V gave up 2 bases and J gave up 1 base, with 11 bases separating them. Germline CDR1 and CDR2: DFQATT and SNEGSKA (reference sequence). The CDR3 nucleotides are TGCAGTGCTAGACCCTCGGCGTATAACTATGGCTACACCTTC. This translates into CSARPSAYNYGYTF.

This clonotype was seen only a few times. This chain connects TRBV5-1 to TRBJ2-7; 11 bases line up with TRBD2. The V segment lost 4 bases and the J segment 1 base; nucleotides outside the gene matches: 7. Germline CDR1 and CDR2: SGHRS and YFSETQ. The CDR3 extends over 16 amino acids. The CDR3 loop is CASSISGTSGSYEQYF. The CDR3 DNA follows: TGCGCCAGCAGCATCTCCGGGACTAGCGGTTCCTACGAGCAGTACTTC.

The chain recombines TRBV7-9 with TRBJ2-1; 12 nucleotides line up with TRBD2. V was pared by 8 bases and J by 7 bases, with 9 bases of the junction left unmatched. This CDR3 has 15 amino acids. Germline CDR1 and CDR2: SEHNR and FQNEAQ (reference sequence). This CDR3 is CASSPSGGARNEQFF. The CDR3 DNA reads TGTGCCAGCTCACCTAGCGGGGGGGCCAGAAATGAGCAGTTCTTC.

This clonotype was counted only a few times. The genes are TRBV11-2 and TRBJ2-3; D may be TRBD1 (6 bases). V was cut by 6 bases and J by 4 bases, with 14 bases left in between. Looked up from germline, CDR1 is SGHAT and CDR2 is FQNNGV. This CDR3 comprises 14 residues. This CDR3 reads CASSPQQGSDTQYF. As DNA, the CDR3 is TGTGCCAGCAGTCCTCAACAGGGATCAGATACGCAGTATTTT.

In this sample, this clonotype turned up a few times. This chain links TRBV7-2 with TRBJ1-4; no clear D. CDR1 SGHTA and CDR2 FQGNSA come from the germline V gene. The CDR3 is 14 amino acids. Deletions cut 0 bases from V and 7 bases from J, with 9 bases between. Written as DNA, the CDR3 is TGTGCCAGCAGCTTAGCAGGGATAGGTGAAAAACTGTTTTTT. Protein product: CASSLAGIGEKLFF.

This clonotype was recorded once. V gene TRBV18 combines with J gene TRBJ2-7; D remains ambiguous. CDR1 is KGHSH and CDR2 is LQKENI in the germline V gene. With 2 bases removed from V and 7 bases from J, the gap between germline ends came to 9 bases. The length of the CDR3 is 12 residues. DNA for the CDR3: TGTGCCAGCTCACCAATTACGGATGAGCAGTACTTC. Translating gives CASSPITDEQYF.

CDR3 DNA: TGTGCCAGCAGTTCACAGGGTTCCCAGTACTTC. This translates into CASSSQGSQYF. The chain recombines TRBV6-1 with TRBJ2-4; weak D call: TRBD1 (6 bases). The CDR3 is made up of 11 amino acids. Germline loops: CDR1 MNHNS, CDR2 SASEGT. V was clipped by 5 bases and J by 13 bases, with 12 bases between them.

This clonotype was recorded a few times. V is TRBV11-2 and J is TRBJ2-2, with D unclear. There are 12 residues in the CDR3. Per germline, CDR1 SGHAT and CDR2 FQNNGV. Trimming cost V 5 bases and J 8 bases, with 9 bases left between them. Here the CDR3 DNA reads TGTGCCAGCAGCCTGCATAAGGGGGAGCTGTTTTTT. This encodes CASSLHKGELFF. The full variable domain, its missing parts supplied by reference TRBV11-2 and TRBJ2-2, is EAGVAQSPRYKIIEKRQSVAFWCNPISGHATLYWYQQILGQGPKLLIQFQNNGVVDDSQLPKDRFSAERLKGVDSTLKIQPAKLEDSAVYLCASSLHKGELFFGEGSRLTVL.

The chain links TRBV9 to TRBJ2-6, with D possibly being TRBD2 (5 bases). This CDR3 contains 18 residues. The V end lost 3 bases, the J end lost 1 base, and 17 bases lay between the germline ends. Per germline, CDR1 SGDLS and CDR2 YYNGEE. DNA for the CDR3: TGTGCCAGCAGCGAGACGGGATCCTCTTTGTCTGGGGCCAACGTCCTGACTTTC. This translates into CASSETGSSLSGANVLTF.

The sample holds a few counts of this clonotype. V is TRBV6-1 and J is TRBJ1-2; TRBD1 matches 8 bases. V lost 4 bases to trimming and J lost 4 bases; unmatched junction nucleotides: 8. CDR3 size: 15 residues. Germline V CDR1 and CDR2: MNHNS, SASEGT. CDR3 amino acids: CASSGTGGATYGYTF. As DNA, the CDR3 is TGTGCCAGCAGTGGAACAGGGGGGGCAACCTATGGCTACACCTTC.

This clonotype appeared once. The J gene is TRBJ2-5, the V gene TRBV6-2 or TRBV6-3; 8 nucleotides agree with TRBD2. The trim removed 5 bases at V and 4 bases at J, leaving 6 bases unmatched. The CDR3 is made up of 14 amino acids. In germline, CDR1 is MNHEY, CDR2 SVGEGT. This chain's CDR3 is CASSRGGRVETQYF. Written as DNA, the CDR3 is TGTGCCAGCAGTCGGGGGGGGAGAGTAGAGACCCAGTACTTC.

The genes are TRBV4-2 and TRBJ2-1; TRBD2 aligns across 9 bases. The CDR3 runs 18 residues. Trimming took 6 bases from V and 2 from J; bases not matched to a gene: 14. The germline CDR1 and CDR2 sequences are LGHNA and YNFKEQ. The CDR3 region is CASRMVASGEPAYNEQFF. CDR3 in DNA: TGTGCCAGCAGGATGGTGGCTAGCGGGGAGCCGGCCTACAATGAGCAGTTCTTC.

The chain couples TRBV11-2 to TRBJ2-7; D is perhaps TRBD2 (5 bases). Germline V gene data show CDR1 as SGHAT and CDR2 as FQNNGV. The CDR3 loop spans 14 amino acids. V gave up 3 bases and J gave up 2 bases, with 11 bases separating them. CDR3 bases: TGTGCCAGCAGCTTTGGTAGCGATACCTACGAGCAGTACTTC. This translates into CASSFGSDTYEQYF.

The V and J genes are TRBV29-1 and TRBJ2-7; a possible D gene is TRBD2 (5 bases). CDR3 length equals 12 residues. CDR1 is SQVTM and CDR2 is ANQGSEA in the germline V gene. Trimming stripped 7 bases from V and 3 bases from J, with 13 bases between. The CDR3 loop is CSAPREGYEQYF. The CDR3 bases are TGCAGCGCCCCTCGCGAGGGCTACGAGCAGTACTTC.

The chain combines TRBV19 with TRBJ2-1, with 8 bases identical to TRBD2. CDR1 LNHDA and CDR2 SQIVND come from the germline V gene (reference sequence). This CDR3 is built from 16 residues. The trim removed 6 bases at V and 0 bases at J, leaving 7 bases unmatched. DNA of the CDR3: TGTGCCAGTAGAAATAGCGGGAATTCCTCCTACAATGAGCAGTTCTTC. Residues: CASRNSGNSSYNEQFF.

The chain carries TRBV12-3 or TRBV12-4 and TRBJ2-7, with 11 bases lining up with TRBD1. The CDR3 covers 15 residues. Trimming removed 3 bases from V and 5 bases from J; junction bases left unmatched: 6. Here the CDR3 DNA reads TGTGCCAGCAGTTTTGGGACAGGGGGGCCCCACGAGCAGTACTTC. Translating it yields CASSFGTGGPHEQYF.

J is TRBJ2-5 and V is TRBV12-3 or TRBV12-4, with D tentatively TRBD1 or TRBD2 (5 bases each). This CDR3 is built from 15 residues. V was pared by 1 base and J by 3 bases, with 12 bases between. For the CDR3, the DNA is TGTGCCAGCAGTTTAGGTCGGGGCAGAAAAGAGACCCAGTACTTC. This gives the protein CASSLGRGRKETQYF.

This clonotype was picked up many times. The chain joins TRBV10-2 to TRBJ2-5, with D possibly being TRBD1 (6 bases). The germline V gene encodes CDR1 WSHSY and CDR2 SAAADI. V was shortened by 4 bases and J by 5 bases, with 14 bases between the two germline ends. The CDR3 length is 14 residues. The CDR3 region is CASSVASQGETQYF. The CDR3, as DNA: TGCGCCAGCAGTGTAGCCAGCCAGGGGGAGACCCAGTACTTC.

The chain employs TRBV5-6 and TRBJ2-5, with 8 nucleotides matching TRBD2. The length of the CDR3 is 16 residues. V was pared by 5 bases and J by 1 base, with 10 bases of the junction left unmatched. The germline V gene encodes CDR1 SGHDT and CDR2 YYEEEE. CDR3 in amino acids: CASSSLRGGTQETQYF. In nucleotides, the CDR3 is TGTGCCAGCAGTTCTTTACGGGGGGGGACCCAAGAGACCCAGTACTTC. The full variable domain, in which reference TRBV5-6 and TRBJ2-5 provide the parts outside the CDR3, is DAGVTQSPTHLIKTRGQQVTLRCSPKSGHDTVSWYQQALGQGPQFIFQYYEEEERQRGNFPDRFSGHQFPNYSSELNVNALLLGDSALYLCASSSLRGGTQETQYFGPGTRLLVL.

The chain is built from TRBV6-1 and TRBJ2-7, with 11 bases lining up with TRBD1. The CDR3 totals 14 residues. CDR1 is MNHNS and CDR2 is SASEGT in the germline V gene. V shed 6 bases and J 4 bases; nucleotides not matched to a gene: 5. CDR3 amino acids: CASRRTGGIYEQYF. The CDR3 bases are TGTGCCAGCAGACGGACAGGGGGCATTTACGAGCAGTACTTC.